This TCR beta chain was found in a study of graft-versus-host responses after intestinal transplantation. Study in general: Recipients got multivisceral, liver-intestinal, or isolated intestinal transplants. Every recipient underwent anti-thymocyte globulin induction, then tacrolimus and steroids for approximately three years. Points from the study as a whole: Ileal or blood samples showed some GvH clones first, and such clones were also found in recipient marrow. Allograft clonal ratios (graft-versus-host to host-versus-graft) were high in patients who had graft-donor T cell macrochimerism.

Method: immunoSEQ multiplex PCR; TCRdb's copy keeps in-frame clones and lacks some. The table has around 110,000 clones, less than 95% seen once. Trimming shortened V by 7 bases and J by 5 bases, and 17 bases separated the two germline ends. The CDR3 is made up of 13 amino acids. Germline assignment: CDR1 SQVTM and CDR2 ANQGSEA. As concerns this clone: The antigen remains undetermined.

The rearrangement links TRBV29-1 to TRBJ1-2, with D possibly matching TRBD1 (6 bases). The material sequenced was unstimulated CD4+ T cells sorted from spleen or lymph node cells, taken before intestinal transplant. The sequence derives from a human donor who received an intestinal transplant. CDR3 DNA sequence: TGCAGCGCAGGGGACCAAACGGGGTATGGCTACACCTTC. Protein product: CSAGDQTGYGYTF.